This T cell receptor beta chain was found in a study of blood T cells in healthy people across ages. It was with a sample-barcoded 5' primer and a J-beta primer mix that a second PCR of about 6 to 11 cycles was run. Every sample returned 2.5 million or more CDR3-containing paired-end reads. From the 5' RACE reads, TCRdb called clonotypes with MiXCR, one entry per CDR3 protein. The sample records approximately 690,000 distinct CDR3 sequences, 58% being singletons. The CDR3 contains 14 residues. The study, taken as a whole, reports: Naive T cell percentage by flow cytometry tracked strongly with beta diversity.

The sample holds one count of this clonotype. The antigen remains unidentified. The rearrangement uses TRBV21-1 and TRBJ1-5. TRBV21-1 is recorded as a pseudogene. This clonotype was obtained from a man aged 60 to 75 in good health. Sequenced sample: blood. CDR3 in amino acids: CGGEGRGSNQPQHF. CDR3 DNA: TGTGGGGGAGAGGGCCGGGGAAGCAATCAGCCCCAGCATTTT.